The clone carrying this TCR beta chain showed up just a few times. Just one base apart from a much larger clone, this may be a read error. This entry comes from a study of CD4 and CD8 cells across lung adenocarcinoma regions. Germline V gives CDR1 SGHTA, CDR2 FQGNSA. This CDR3 spans 14 amino acids. MiXCR was run by TCRdb on the PCR reads, yielding one entry per CDR3 protein. The sample comprises about 27,000 distinct CDR3 sequences, more than 40% of which are singletons, and 40% to 50% rests with the top ten. Localized lung adenocarcinoma, a non-small cell lung cancer, affected the donors. The chain carries TRBV7-2 and TRBJ2-3; 14 positions match TRBD2. The DNA matches TRBJ2-7 better at its end, which makes the J call doubtful. This receptor was taken from a male donor with lung adenocarcinoma. The CD4 and CD8 labels of this study may be unreliable. Sample: CD8+ T cells from the center of a lung tumor. The CDR3 sequence is CASRGTSGSYEQYF. The CDR3 nucleotides are TGTGCCAGCAGGGGGACTAGCGGGAGTTATGAGCAGTACTTC.